This paragraph covers one TCR beta chain sequence. The antigen is unknown. These data are taken from a study of shared clonotypes between healthy human individuals. Study findings and constraints: A few donors had approximately 4.6% of their naive CD4 clonotypes in common.

Method: immunoSEQ multiplex PCR; TCRdb's copy keeps in-frame clones and lacks some. The sample has around 2.5 million clones; approximately 93% are singletons. V was shortened by 5 bases and J by 4 bases, with 18 bases between the two germline ends. The germline V gene encodes CDR1 LNHDA and CDR2 SQIVND (reference sequence). The CDR3 sequence is 16 residues long. V and J are TRBV19 and TRBJ2-1; D tentatively reads TRBD1 or TRBD2 (5 bases each). The source material was naive CD4+ T cells from PBMCs. As for subset: CD45RA+ positively selected. The sequence came from a man aged 18 to 30 in good health. Some clones in this sample may be carry-over from other donors' samples. The CDR3 DNA is TGTGCCAGTAGTCCCCGGGGCCGACCCCTTTACAATGAGCAGTTCTTC. Its protein is CASSPRGRPLYNEQFF. Looking up the rest from reference TRBV19 and TRBJ2-1 gives the full variable domain: DGGITQSPKYLFRKEGQNVTLSCEQNLNHDAMYWYRQDPGQGLRLIYYSQIVNDFQKGDIAEGYSVSREKKESFPLTVTSAQKNPTAFYLCASSPRGRPLYNEQFFGPGTRLTVL.